This TCR beta chain is drawn from a study of CD8 T cells in ankylosing spondylitis. Study results and limitations: Seven to nine highly homologous variants formed a TCR beta motif that appeared characteristic of ankylosing spondylitis blood. Reports say disease-linked clones showed up significantly more in matched ankylosing spondylitis synovial fluid.

The CDR3 contains 14 residues. V was pared by 5 bases and J by 2 bases, with 10 bases between. One entry per CDR3 protein results from TCRdb running MiXCR on the 5' RACE reads. Of about 700,000 distinct CDR3 sequences in the sample, about 20% were seen once. This clonotype was found a few times. What it recognizes is unknown. The sample consisted of blood, either unsorted or a sorted T cell fraction (not recorded which). The genes are TRBV12-3 or TRBV12-4 and TRBJ1-5; no reliable D call. This clonotype originated in a male donor with ankylosing spondylitis. Here the CDR3 reads CASSTRRGNQPQHF. CDR3 DNA: TGTGCCAGCAGTACTAGACGTGGCAATCAGCCCCAGCATTTT.